The 23 T cell receptor beta chains below come from one sample, sequenced in a study of blood T cell repertoires in COVID-19. Only in-frame clones appear in the TCRdb table, and some are missing; sequencing was by immunoSEQ multiplex PCR. The sample lists some 530,000 clones, 80% to 90% seen once, with about 3% in the top ten. The sequenced sample was peripheral blood. These receptor sequences come from a human donor in a cohort sampled during active COVID-19.

The chain links TRBV15 to TRBJ1-2; D ambiguous. The germline gives CDR1 LNHNV, CDR2 YYDKDF (reference sequence). There are 15 residues in the CDR3. V was cut by 1 base and J by 8 bases, with 17 bases left in between. This CDR3 is CATSRGGSPRGGYTF. CDR3 nucleotide sequence: TGTGCCACCAGCAGAGGCGGGTCCCCTCGAGGAGGCTACACCTTC.

CDR3 in amino acids: CSASSGTQYF. The CDR3 nucleotides are TGCAGTGCTTCATCCGGGACCCAGTACTTC. The chain carries TRBV20-1 and TRBJ2-5; D gene uncertain. V lost 5 bases to trimming and J lost 7 bases, with 8 bases between them. Germline assignment: CDR1 DFQATT and CDR2 SNEGSKA (reference sequence). The length of the CDR3 is 10 residues.

The chain carries TRBV28 and TRBJ2-5, with D unresolved. The germline V and J ends were trimmed by 10 bases and 5 bases, with 11 bases remaining between them. The V gene's germline CDR1 is MDHEN and CDR2 SYDVKM. This CDR3 is 11 amino acids long. The CDR3: CAIGTEETQYF. In DNA, the CDR3 is TGTGCCATCGGTACGGAGGAGACCCAGTACTTC.

The rearrangement links TRBV5-5 to TRBJ2-7, with 9 positions matching TRBD1. Germline lookup yields CDR1 SGHKS and CDR2 YYEKEE (reference sequence). The CDR3 is 14 amino acids. After removal of 2 bases from V and 7 bases from J, the junction contained 7 bases not matched to a gene. The CDR3 here is CASSFLQGAREQYF. The CDR3 DNA reads as TGTGCCAGCAGCTTCCTACAGGGGGCGCGTGAGCAGTACTTC.

The chain combines TRBV7-9 with TRBJ2-1, with 8 bases aligning to TRBD1. This CDR3 is 14 amino acids long. Germline lookup yields CDR1 SEHNR and CDR2 FQNEAQ (reference sequence). Trimming cost V 7 bases and J 8 bases; bases outside gene matches: 10. This CDR3 is CASTRPGGADEQFF. The CDR3 DNA reads as TGTGCCAGCACCCGCCCAGGGGGCGCGGATGAGCAGTTCTTC. Looking up the rest from reference TRBV7-9 and TRBJ2-1 gives the full variable domain: DTGVSQNPRHKITKRGQNVTFRCDPISEHNRLYWYRQTLGQGPEFLTYFQNEAQLEKSRLLSDRFSAERPKGSFSTLEIQRTEQGDSAMYLCASTRPGGADEQFFGPGTRLTVL.

The rearrangement links TRBV28 to TRBJ2-2, with D perhaps TRBD2 (5 bases). V lost 3 bases, J lost 3 bases, and 14 bases lay in between. Germline loops: CDR1 MDHEN, CDR2 SYDVKM. The CDR3 has 16 residues. The CDR3 sequence is CASSFSRGLDTGELFF. CDR3 DNA sequence: TGTGCCAGCAGTTTCAGTCGAGGGTTGGACACCGGGGAGCTGTTTTTT.

Comment on this clone: Other DNA sequences in this sample translate to the same CDR3. The chain's CDR3 is CASSIRQGAQPQHF. CDR3 DNA sequence: TGTGCCAGTAGTATACGGCAGGGGGCTCAGCCCCAGCATTTT. This chain links TRBV19 with TRBJ1-5, with 8 bases aligning to TRBD1. This CDR3 comprises 14 residues. Trimming removed 2 bases from V and 6 bases from J; junction bases left unmatched: 3. Germline values: CDR1 LNHDA, CDR2 SQIVND (reference sequence).

This chain uses TRBV28 with TRBJ1-5; 11 nucleotides agree with TRBD1. Germline V gives CDR1 MDHEN, CDR2 SYDVKM. The CDR3 covers 17 residues. Losses at the gene ends were 4 bases for V and 0 bases for J; bases not matched to a gene: 5. CDR3 in amino acids: CASSSGTGGYSNQPQHF. DNA for the CDR3: TGTGCCAGCAGTTCTGGGACAGGGGGATATAGCAATCAGCCCCAGCATTTT.

At least ten counts were recorded for this clone. The chain is built from TRBV7-2 and TRBJ2-1, with TRBD1 as a possible D gene (5 bases). The length of the CDR3 is 14 residues. V lost 2 bases and J 10 bases, leaving 15 bases between the germline ends. Germline CDR1 and CDR2: SGHTA and FQGNSA. DNA of the CDR3: TGTGCCAGCAGCTTATATCCAGGGTCGACCGAGCAGTTCTTC. Residues: CASSLYPGSTEQFF.

The rearrangement joins TRBV4-3 to TRBJ1-1; no clear D. The length of the CDR3 is 15 residues. CDR1 LGHNA and CDR2 YSLEER come from the germline V gene. Trimming took 5 bases from V and 5 from J, leaving 18 bases between them. The CDR3 DNA is TGCGCCAGCAGCAAAGGAGTGATGAGCGGAACTGAAGCTTTCTTT. Protein: CASSKGVMSGTEAFF.

The chain is built from TRBV6-5 and TRBJ2-7, with 7 bases identical to TRBD1. CDR3 length: 15 amino acids. The germline V gene encodes CDR1 MNHEY and CDR2 SVGAGI. V shed 4 bases, J shed 3 bases, and the junction held 9 bases outside the gene matches. The CDR3: CASSSTGKSGYEQYF. DNA for the CDR3: TGTGCCAGCAGTTCGACAGGGAAGAGCGGCTACGAGCAGTACTTC.

V is TRBV21-1 and J is TRBJ2-7; TRBD1, the table's D call, lacks a check against the DNA. TRBV21-1 is listed as a pseudogene. This CDR3 comprises 18 residues. The CDR3 coding sequence is TGTGCCAGCAGCAAAGGGGCCTGGGGGGACAGGGGATTCTACGAGCAGTACTTC. It encodes CASSKGAWGDRGFYEQYF.

This clone was observed once. The chain joins TRBV25-1 to TRBJ2-7, with 8 nucleotides matching TRBD2. Germline assignment: CDR1 MGHDK and CDR2 SYGVNS. This CDR3 has 15 amino acids. The junction had 12 bases not matched to a gene; V was cut back by 4 bases and J by 7 bases. Here the CDR3 DNA reads TGTGCCAGCAGTGCCGCGCCCGGGAGGGAAGGGGAGCAGTACTTC. It is translated as CASSAAPGREGEQYF.

The chain carries TRBV6-5 and TRBJ2-7; the match to TRBD2 covers 10 bases. Germline CDR1 MNHEY, CDR2 SVGAGI. The CDR3 totals 14 residues. V dropped 6 bases and J dropped 3; count of bases not matched to a gene: 5. CDR3 sequence (DNA): TGTGCCAGCAGACGCCTAGCGGGGGTCTACGAGCAGTACTTC. The encoded protein is CASRRLAGVYEQYF.

The CDR3 region is CASSFDSYWGYTF. In nucleotides, the CDR3 is TGCGCCAGCAGCTTCGACAGCTACTGGGGCTACACCTTC. This chain uses TRBV5-1 with TRBJ1-2, with D tentatively TRBD1 (5 bases). Germline CDR1 SGHRS, CDR2 YFSETQ. Trimming took 2 bases from V and 8 from J, leaving 13 bases between them. The CDR3 runs 13 residues.

The chain couples TRBV7-9 to TRBJ1-5, with 7 bases lining up with TRBD1. The germline V gene has CDR1 SEHNR and CDR2 FQNEAQ (reference sequence). CDR3 size: 15 residues. Trimming removed 5 bases from V and 4 bases from J; junction bases left unmatched: 8. The DNA for the CDR3 is TGTGCCAGCAGCCTATCCGGGGACAGAAATCAGCCCCAGCATTTT. Its protein is CASSLSGDRNQPQHF.

V and J are TRBV19 and TRBJ2-2, with D unresolved. Between the trimmed V and J ends, which lost 3 bases and 6 bases, there was a span of 8 bases. The germline CDR1 and CDR2 sequences are LNHDA and SQIVND (reference sequence). The CDR3 has 13 residues. DNA of the CDR3: TGTGCCAGTAGTATCTTTGGCTCCGGGGAGCTGTTTTTT. This codes for CASSIFGSGELFF.

This clone turned up a few times. This sequence joins TRBV15 and TRBJ2-1, with TRBD2 identical over 9 bases. The CDR3 length is 15 residues. CDR1 is LNHNV and CDR2 is YYDKDF in the germline V gene (reference sequence). V lost 1 base to trimming and J lost 7 bases; unmatched junction nucleotides: 5. The CDR3 DNA reads as TGTGCCACCAGCAGAGGATCTAGCGGGAAGAATGAGCAGTTCTTC. The encoded protein is CATSRGSSGKNEQFF.

The rearrangement links TRBV5-4 to TRBJ2-5; no clear D gene. Trimming shortened V by 7 bases and J by 3 bases, and 10 bases separated the two germline ends. CDR3 size: 12 residues. Germline values: CDR1 SGHNT, CDR2 YYREEE (reference sequence). The CDR3 spells CASSFRKETQYF. The DNA for the CDR3 is TGTGCCAGCTCTTTTAGAAAAGAGACCCAGTACTTC.

The V gene is TRBV28, the J gene TRBJ2-7, with D uncertain. The CDR3 runs 17 residues. Germline CDR1 and CDR2: MDHEN and SYDVKM. V dropped 2 bases and J dropped 3 bases, with 20 bases sitting between them. In DNA, the CDR3 is TGTGCCAGCAGTTTACGCACCCCCTTGAGCCCTAACTACGAGCAGTACTTC. Encoded protein: CASSLRTPLSPNYEQYF.

The chain recombines TRBV27 with TRBJ2-6, with D possibly matching TRBD1 (6 bases). Trimming cost V 5 bases and J 2 bases, with 10 bases left between them. The CDR3 covers 15 residues. The germline V gene encodes CDR1 MNHEY and CDR2 SMNVEV (reference sequence). CDR3 residues: CASSNRQAGANVLTF. The CDR3 coding sequence is TGTGCCAGCAGTAACCGACAGGCTGGGGCCAACGTCCTGACTTTC.

The chain combines TRBV7-3 with TRBJ2-6, with 7 bases that match TRBD1. The CDR3 runs 16 residues. The ends lost 2 bases at V and 3 bases at J; junction bases unmatched: 4. CDR1 and CDR2 from the germline V gene are SGHTA and FQGTGA. The CDR3 nucleotides read TGTGCCAGCAGCTTACACAGGGGAGTTGGGGCCAACGTCCTGACTTTC. This encodes CASSLHRGVGANVLTF.

The gene calls are TRBV28 and TRBJ1-6, with D unclear. The CDR3 is 16 amino acids. V lost 3 bases and J 7 bases, leaving 16 bases between the germline ends. Germline V gene data show CDR1 as MDHEN and CDR2 as SYDVKM. The CDR3 protein is CASSLLGSEKNSPLHF. The DNA of the CDR3 is TGTGCCAGCAGTTTGCTGGGGAGCGAGAAAAATTCACCCCTCCACTTT.